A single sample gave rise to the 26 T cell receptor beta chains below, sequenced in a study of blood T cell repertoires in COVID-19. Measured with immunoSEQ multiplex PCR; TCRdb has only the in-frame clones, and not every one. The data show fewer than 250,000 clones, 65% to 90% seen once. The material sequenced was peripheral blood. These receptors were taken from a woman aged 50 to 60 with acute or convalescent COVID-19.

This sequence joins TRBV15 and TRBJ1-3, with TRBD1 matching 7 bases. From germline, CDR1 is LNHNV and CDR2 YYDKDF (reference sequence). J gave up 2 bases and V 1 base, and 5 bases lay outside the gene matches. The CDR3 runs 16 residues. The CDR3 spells CATSRVWQGAGNTIYF. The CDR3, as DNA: TGTGCCACCAGCAGAGTTTGGCAGGGGGCTGGAAACACCATATATTTT.

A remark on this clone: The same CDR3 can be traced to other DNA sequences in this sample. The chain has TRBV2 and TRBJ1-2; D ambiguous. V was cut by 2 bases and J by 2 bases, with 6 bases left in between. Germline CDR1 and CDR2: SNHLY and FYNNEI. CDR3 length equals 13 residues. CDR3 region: CASSESGNYGYTF. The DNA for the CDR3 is TGTGCCAGCAGTGAATCAGGCAACTATGGCTACACCTTC.

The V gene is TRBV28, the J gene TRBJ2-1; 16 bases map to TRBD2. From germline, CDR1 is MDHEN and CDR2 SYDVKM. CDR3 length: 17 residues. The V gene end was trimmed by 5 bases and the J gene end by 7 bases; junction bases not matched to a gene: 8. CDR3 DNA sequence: TGTGCCAGCAGTCCCCCGGGACTAGCGGGGGGGGGAAATGAGCAGTTCTTC. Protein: CASSPPGLAGGGNEQFF. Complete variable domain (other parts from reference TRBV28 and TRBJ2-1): DVKVTQSSRYLVKRTGEKVFLECVQDMDHENMFWYRQDPGLGLRLIYFSYDVKMKEKGDIPEGYSVSREKKERFSLILESASTNQTSMYLCASSPPGLAGGGNEQFFGPGTRLTVL.

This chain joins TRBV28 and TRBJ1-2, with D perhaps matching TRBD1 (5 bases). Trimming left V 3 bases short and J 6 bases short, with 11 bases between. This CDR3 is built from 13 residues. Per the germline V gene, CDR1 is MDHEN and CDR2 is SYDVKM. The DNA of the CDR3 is TGTGCCAGCAGTTTCCCGGCAGGGCATGGCTACACCTTC. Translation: CASSFPAGHGYTF.

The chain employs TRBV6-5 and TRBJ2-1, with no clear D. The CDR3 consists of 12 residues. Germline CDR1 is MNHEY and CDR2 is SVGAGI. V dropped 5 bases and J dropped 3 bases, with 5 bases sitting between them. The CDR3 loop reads CASSKLYNEQFF. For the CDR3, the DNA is TGTGCCAGCAGTAAACTCTACAATGAGCAGTTCTTC.

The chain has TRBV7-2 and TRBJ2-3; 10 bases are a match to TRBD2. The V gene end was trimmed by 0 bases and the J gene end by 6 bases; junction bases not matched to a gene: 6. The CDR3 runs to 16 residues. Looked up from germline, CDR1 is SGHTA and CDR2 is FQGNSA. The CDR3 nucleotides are TGTGCCAGCAGCTTAGCAGCGGGGGGGATGGGGGATACGCAGTATTTT. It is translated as CASSLAAGGMGDTQYF.

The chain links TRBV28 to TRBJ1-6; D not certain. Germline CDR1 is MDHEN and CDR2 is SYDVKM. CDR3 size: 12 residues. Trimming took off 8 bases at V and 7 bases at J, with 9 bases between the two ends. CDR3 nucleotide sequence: TGTGCCAGCGACACAGTGAATTCACCCCTCCACTTT. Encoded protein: CASDTVNSPLHF.

CDR3 nucleotides: TGTGCCAGCAGCCCCGACGGGGGAAATCAGCCCCAGCATTTT. This codes for CASSPDGGNQPQHF. The chain recombines TRBV7-2 with TRBJ1-5; a possible D gene is TRBD1 (5 bases). The CDR3 extends over 14 amino acids. Trimming left V 5 bases short and J 4 bases short, with 12 bases between. Germline-derived CDR1 and CDR2 are SGHTA and FQGNSA. Using reference TRBV7-2 and TRBJ1-5 for the parts outside the CDR3, the full variable domain is GAGVSQSPSNKVTEKGKDVELRCDPISGHTALYWYRQSLGQGLEFLIYFQGNSAPDKSGLPSDRFSAERTGGSVSTLTIQRTQQEDSAVYLCASSPDGGNQPQHFGDGTRLSIL.

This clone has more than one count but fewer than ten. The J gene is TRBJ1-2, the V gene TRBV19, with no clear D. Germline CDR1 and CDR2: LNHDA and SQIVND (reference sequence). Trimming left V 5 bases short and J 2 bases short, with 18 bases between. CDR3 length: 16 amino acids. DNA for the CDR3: TGTGCCAGTAGTCCCTACTTGGGAGACATCAACTATGGCTACACCTTC. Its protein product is CASSPYLGDINYGYTF.

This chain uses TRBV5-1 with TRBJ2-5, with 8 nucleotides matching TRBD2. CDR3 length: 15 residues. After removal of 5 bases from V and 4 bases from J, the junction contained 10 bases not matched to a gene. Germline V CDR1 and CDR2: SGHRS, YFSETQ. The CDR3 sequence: CASSLSGGLLETQYF. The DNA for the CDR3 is TGCGCCAGCAGTCTAAGCGGGGGACTCTTAGAGACCCAGTACTTC.

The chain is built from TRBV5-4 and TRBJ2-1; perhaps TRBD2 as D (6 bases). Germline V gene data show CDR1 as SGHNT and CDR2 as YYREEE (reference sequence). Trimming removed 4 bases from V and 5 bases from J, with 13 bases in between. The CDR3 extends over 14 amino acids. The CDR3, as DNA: TGTGCCAGCAGCCCACCGGGGGACCACAATGAGCAGTTCTTC. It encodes CASSPPGDHNEQFF.

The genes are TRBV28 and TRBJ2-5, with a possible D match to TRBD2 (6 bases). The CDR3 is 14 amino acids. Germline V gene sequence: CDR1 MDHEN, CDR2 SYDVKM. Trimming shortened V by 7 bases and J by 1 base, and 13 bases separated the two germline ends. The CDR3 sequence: CASKSGLTQETQYF. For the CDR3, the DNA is TGTGCCAGCAAGAGCGGGTTGACCCAAGAGACCCAGTACTTC. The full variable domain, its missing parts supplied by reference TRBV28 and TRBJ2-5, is DVKVTQSSRYLVKRTGEKVFLECVQDMDHENMFWYRQDPGLGLRLIYFSYDVKMKEKGDIPEGYSVSREKKERFSLILESASTNQTSMYLCASKSGLTQETQYFGPGTRLLVL.

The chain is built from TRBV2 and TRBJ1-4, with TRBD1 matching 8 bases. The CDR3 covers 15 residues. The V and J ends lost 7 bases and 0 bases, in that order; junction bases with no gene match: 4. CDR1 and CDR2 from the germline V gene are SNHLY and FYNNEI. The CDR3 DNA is TGTGCCAGCACCCAACAGGGGGCAACTAATGAAAAACTGTTTTTT. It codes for CASTQQGATNEKLFF. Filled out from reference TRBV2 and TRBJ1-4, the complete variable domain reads EPEVTQTPSHQVTQMGQEVILRCVPISNHLYFYWYRQILGQKVEFLVSFYNNEISEKSEIFDDQFSVERPDGSNFTLKIRSTKLEDSAMYFCASTQQGATNEKLFFGSGTQLSVL.

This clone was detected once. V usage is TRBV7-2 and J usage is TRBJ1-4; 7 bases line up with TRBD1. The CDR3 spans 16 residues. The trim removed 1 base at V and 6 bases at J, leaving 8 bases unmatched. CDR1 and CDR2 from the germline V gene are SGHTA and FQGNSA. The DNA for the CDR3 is TGTGCCAGCAGCTTAGTGGGCAGGGGGTCCCATGAAAAACTGTTTTTT. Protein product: CASSLVGRGSHEKLFF.

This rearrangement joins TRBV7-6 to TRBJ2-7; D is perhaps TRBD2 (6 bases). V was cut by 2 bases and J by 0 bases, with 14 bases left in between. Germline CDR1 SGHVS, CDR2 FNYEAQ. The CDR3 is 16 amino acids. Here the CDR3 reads CASSLLGGGNSYEQYF. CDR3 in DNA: TGTGCCAGCAGCTTACTCGGAGGAGGGAACTCCTACGAGCAGTACTTC.

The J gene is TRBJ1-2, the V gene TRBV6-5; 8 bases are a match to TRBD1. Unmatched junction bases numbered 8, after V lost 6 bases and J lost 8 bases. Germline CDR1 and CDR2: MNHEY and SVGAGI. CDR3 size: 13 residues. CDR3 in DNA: TGTGCCAGCAGGGACAGGGAATGGTTAGGCTACACCTTC. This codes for CASRDREWLGYTF.

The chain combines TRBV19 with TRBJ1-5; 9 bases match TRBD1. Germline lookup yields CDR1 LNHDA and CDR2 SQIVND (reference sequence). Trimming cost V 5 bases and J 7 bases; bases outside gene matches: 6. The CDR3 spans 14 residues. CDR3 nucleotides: TGTGCCAGTAGTCAACAGGGGACAGGGCAGCCCCAGCATTTT. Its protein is CASSQQGTGQPQHF. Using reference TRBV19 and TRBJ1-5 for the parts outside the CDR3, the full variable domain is DGGITQSPKYLFRKEGQNVTLSCEQNLNHDAMYWYRQDPGQGLRLIYYSQIVNDFQKGDIAEGYSVSREKKESFPLTVTSAQKNPTAFYLCASSQQGTGQPQHFGDGTRLSIL.

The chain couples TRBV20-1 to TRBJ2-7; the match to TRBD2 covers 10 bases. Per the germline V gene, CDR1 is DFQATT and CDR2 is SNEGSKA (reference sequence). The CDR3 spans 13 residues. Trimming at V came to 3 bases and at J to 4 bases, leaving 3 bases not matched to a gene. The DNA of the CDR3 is TGCAGTGCTAGTAGCGGGAGGATGTACGAGCAGTACTTC. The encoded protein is CSASSGRMYEQYF.

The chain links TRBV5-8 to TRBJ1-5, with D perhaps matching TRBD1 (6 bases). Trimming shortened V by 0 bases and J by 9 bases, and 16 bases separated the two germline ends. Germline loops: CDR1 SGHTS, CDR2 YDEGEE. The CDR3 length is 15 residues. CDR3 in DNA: TGTGCCAGCAGCTTGGATGGCAGGGGCTTGGGGCCCCAGCATTTT. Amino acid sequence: CASSLDGRGLGPQHF.

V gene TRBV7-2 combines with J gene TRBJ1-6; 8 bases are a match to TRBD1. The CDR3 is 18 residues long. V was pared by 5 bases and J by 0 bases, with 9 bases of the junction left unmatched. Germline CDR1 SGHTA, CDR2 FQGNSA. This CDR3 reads CASSLGATGVSYNSPLHF. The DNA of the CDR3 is TGTGCCAGCAGCCTCGGGGCGACAGGGGTCTCCTATAATTCACCCCTCCACTTT. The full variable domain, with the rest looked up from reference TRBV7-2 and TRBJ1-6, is GAGVSQSPSNKVTEKGKDVELRCDPISGHTALYWYRQSLGQGLEFLIYFQGNSAPDKSGLPSDRFSAERTGGSVSTLTIQRTQQEDSAVYLCASSLGATGVSYNSPLHFGNGTRLTVT.

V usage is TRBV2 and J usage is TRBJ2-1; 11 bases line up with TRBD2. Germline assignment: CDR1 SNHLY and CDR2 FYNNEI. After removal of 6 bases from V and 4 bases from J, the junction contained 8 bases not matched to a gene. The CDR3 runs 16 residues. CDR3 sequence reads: CASRETSGNFYNEQFF. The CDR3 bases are TGTGCCAGCAGAGAGACTAGCGGGAACTTTTACAATGAGCAGTTCTTC.

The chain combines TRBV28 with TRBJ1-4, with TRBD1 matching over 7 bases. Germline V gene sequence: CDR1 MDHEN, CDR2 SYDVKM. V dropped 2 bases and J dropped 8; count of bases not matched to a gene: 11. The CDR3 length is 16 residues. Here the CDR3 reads CASSLPLAAGGEKLFF. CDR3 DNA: TGTGCCAGCAGTTTACCTTTAGCGGCAGGGGGAGAAAAACTGTTTTTT.

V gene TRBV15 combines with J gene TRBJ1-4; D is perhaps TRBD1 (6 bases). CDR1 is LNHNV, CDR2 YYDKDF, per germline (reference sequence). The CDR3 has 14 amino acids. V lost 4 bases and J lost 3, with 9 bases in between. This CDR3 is CATSMGQANEKLFF. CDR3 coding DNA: TGTGCCACCAGCATGGGACAAGCTAATGAAAAACTGTTTTTT.

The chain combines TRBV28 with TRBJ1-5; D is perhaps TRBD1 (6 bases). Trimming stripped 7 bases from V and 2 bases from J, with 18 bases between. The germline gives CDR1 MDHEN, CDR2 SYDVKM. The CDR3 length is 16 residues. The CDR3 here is CASTAGGARGNQPQHF. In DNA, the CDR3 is TGTGCCAGCACCGCCGGGGGGGCGAGGGGCAATCAGCCCCAGCATTTT.

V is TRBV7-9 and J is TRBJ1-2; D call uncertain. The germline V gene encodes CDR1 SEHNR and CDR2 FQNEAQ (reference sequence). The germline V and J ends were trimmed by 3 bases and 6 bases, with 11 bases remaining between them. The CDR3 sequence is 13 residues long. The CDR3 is CASSFGGSDGYTF. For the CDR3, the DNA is TGTGCCAGCAGCTTTGGAGGCTCGGATGGCTACACCTTC.

Here the CDR3 DNA reads TGTGCCAGCAGTTCCGGACAGCCAGGGGGAGGCTACACCTTC. This codes for CASSSGQPGGGYTF. This chain joins TRBV28 and TRBJ1-2, with 7 bases fitting TRBD1. The trim removed 4 bases at V and 8 bases at J, leaving 10 bases unmatched. This CDR3 has 14 amino acids. The germline CDR1 and CDR2 sequences are MDHEN and SYDVKM.